This TCR beta chain was captured in a study of early T cells in non-severe SARS-CoV-2 infection. Study context: Sequencing was performed on bulk RNA from unsorted whole blood, leaving chains unpaired.

This clonotype was observed a handful of times. Unique molecular identifiers (one per individual cDNA molecule) were attached. Each CDR3 protein is one row after TCRdb ran MiXCR on the 5' RACE reads. The data contain about 34,000 distinct CDR3 sequences, 5.5% to 7.5% of them singletons. The germline gives CDR1 MGHRA, CDR2 YSYEKL. CDR3 length: 16 amino acids. Trimming cost V 1 base and J 0 bases, with 7 bases left between them. Sequencing used whole blood. This clonotype was sampled from an adult who was a healthcare worker with PCR-confirmed SARS-CoV-2 infection or an uninfected control (not recorded which). This sequence joins TRBV4-1 and TRBJ1-6, with D possibly matching TRBD1 (5 bases). The chain's CDR3 is CASSQVDSSYNSPLHF. The CDR3 bases are TGCGCCAGCAGCCAAGTTGACAGCTCCTATAATTCACCCCTCCACTTT.